Described below is a single TCR beta chain sequence and its context. Its antigen is currently unknown. This specimen comes from a study of response to subunit inactivated influenza vaccine. Study-wide findings and caveats: The authors proposed limited new T cell recruitment per seasonal influenza vaccination.

In germline, CDR1 is SGHTA, CDR2 FQGNSA. The CDR3 is 14 amino acids. The junction had 9 bases not matched to a gene; V was cut back by 8 bases and J by 5 bases. Each CDR3 protein gets one entry after TCRdb re-called the RT-PCR reads with MiXCR. The table lists about 480,000 distinct CDR3 sequences, around 9.9% of them singletons. The sequence was obtained from a man aged 45-65 years who received an inactivated influenza vaccine. V usage is TRBV7-2 and J usage is TRBJ2-5, with 9 bases lining up with TRBD2. This sample comprised PBMCs from blood, obtained roughly 48 days after vaccination. The CDR3 sequence: CASVTAGGMETQYF. Written as DNA, the CDR3 is TGTGCCAGCGTAACAGCGGGAGGAATGGAGACCCAGTACTTC.